The 32 T cell receptor beta chains below all came from one sample that was sequenced in a study of cytomegalovirus exposure and HLA in healthy donors. The PCR made use of 60 Vbeta and 13 Jbeta primers. Assay: immunoSEQ multiplex PCR; the TCRdb copy retains only in-frame clones and omits some. This sample's clone table lists some 140,000 clones. The source material was PBMCs. These receptors all stem from a woman aged 40 to 50 in good health and CMV-seronegative.

This chain links TRBV18 with TRBJ1-3; TRBD1 is a possible D gene (6 bases). The germline V gene has CDR1 KGHSH and CDR2 LQKENI. Trimming removed 6 bases at V and 0 bases at J, with 15 bases between. The CDR3 contains 16 residues. The CDR3 sequence is CASSGDDRYSGNTIYF. CDR3 nucleotide sequence: TGTGCCAGCTCGGGAGACGACAGGTACTCTGGAAACACCATATATTTT. Full variable domain (outside the CDR3, taken from reference TRBV18 and TRBJ1-3): NAGVMQNPRHLVRRRGQEARLRCSPMKGHSHVYWYRQLPEEGLKFMVYLQKENIIDESGMPKERFSAEFPKEGPSILRIQQVVRGDSAAYFCASSGDDRYSGNTIYFGEGSWLTVV.

Here the CDR3 reads CASSIQGAHQPQHF. The CDR3 coding sequence is TGTGCCAGTAGTATACAGGGGGCCCATCAGCCCCAGCATTTT. This chain links TRBV19 with TRBJ1-5; 8 bases fit TRBD1. The germline V gene has CDR1 LNHDA and CDR2 SQIVND (reference sequence). The CDR3 covers 14 residues. V dropped 2 bases and J dropped 5; count of bases not matched to a gene: 2.

The rearrangement links TRBV18 to TRBJ1-1, with 8 bases lining up with TRBD1. CDR3 length: 15 amino acids. Germline lookup yields CDR1 KGHSH and CDR2 LQKENI. The V gene end was trimmed by 2 bases and the J gene end by 5 bases; junction bases not matched to a gene: 7. The DNA for the CDR3 is TGTGCCAGCTCACCATACGGGACAGGAGGAACTGAAGCTTTCTTT. Residues: CASSPYGTGGTEAFF. The whole variable domain, remainder taken from reference TRBV18 and TRBJ1-1, is NAGVMQNPRHLVRRRGQEARLRCSPMKGHSHVYWYRQLPEEGLKFMVYLQKENIIDESGMPKERFSAEFPKEGPSILRIQQVVRGDSAAYFCASSPYGTGGTEAFFGQGTRLTVV.

V gene TRBV19 combines with J gene TRBJ1-5; possible D gene TRBD1, 5 bases. Germline V lookup: CDR1 LNHDA, CDR2 SQIVND (reference sequence). The CDR3 has 13 residues. V was clipped by 9 bases and J by 1 base, with 10 bases between them. CDR3 nucleotides: TGTGCCAGCGGGGGGGGGAGCAATCAGCCCCAGCATTTT. Translation gives CASGGGSNQPQHF.

This rearrangement joins TRBV13 to TRBJ1-2; D gene uncertain. There are 15 residues in the CDR3. Between the trimmed V and J ends, which lost 5 bases and 2 bases, there was a span of 15 bases. Germline assignment: CDR1 PRHDT and CDR2 FYEKMQ (reference sequence). CDR3 residues: CASSRRAVANYGYTF. CDR3 nucleotide sequence: TGTGCCAGCAGCCGGCGAGCGGTTGCGAACTATGGCTACACCTTC.

The chain links TRBV4-2 to TRBJ2-7; 9 positions match TRBD1. The CDR3 sequence is 16 residues long. V lost 0 bases and J lost 7; bases outside the gene matches: 10. In germline, CDR1 is LGHNA, CDR2 YNFKEQ. CDR3 in amino acids: CASSQESTGGGREQYF. In DNA form, the CDR3 reads TGTGCCAGCAGCCAAGAGTCGACAGGGGGAGGTCGGGAGCAGTACTTC.

The gene calls are TRBV19 and TRBJ2-7; 9 bases agree with TRBD2. CDR3 length equals 15 residues. V lost 5 bases, J lost 1 base, and 6 bases stayed unmatched. Per the germline V gene, CDR1 is LNHDA and CDR2 is SQIVND (reference sequence). CDR3 nucleotides: TGTGCCAGTAGTTCTCCTAGCGGGGAGTCCTACGAGCAGTACTTC. As protein: CASSSPSGESYEQYF.

This sequence joins TRBV6-5 and TRBJ2-3; the D gene is possibly TRBD2 (6 bases). This CDR3 has 16 amino acids. The V end was cut by 0 bases, the J end by 3 bases, with 13 bases between. Germline loops: CDR1 MNHEY, CDR2 SVGAGI. The CDR3 sequence is CASSYSRGRDTDTQYF. CDR3 sequence (DNA): TGTGCCAGCAGTTACTCGCGGGGCCGTGATACAGATACGCAGTATTTT.

This rearrangement joins TRBV9 to TRBJ1-2, with a tentative D call TRBD1 (6 bases). Trimming shortened V by 0 bases and J by 8 bases, and 17 bases separated the two germline ends. Germline V gene data show CDR1 as SGDLS and CDR2 as YYNGEE. CDR3 length equals 15 residues. The CDR3 spells CASSVGGGRMQGYTF. Written as DNA, the CDR3 is TGTGCCAGCAGCGTAGGCGGGGGGCGCATGCAAGGCTACACCTTC.

The chain employs TRBV5-4 and TRBJ1-3; D is possibly TRBD1 (6 bases). The germline V and J ends were trimmed by 7 bases and 0 bases, with 20 bases remaining between them. The CDR3 loop spans 17 amino acids. Germline V gene data show CDR1 as SGHNT and CDR2 as YYREEE (reference sequence). DNA of the CDR3: TGTGCCAGCGGATCGACAGGCCTCTATCGCTCTGGAAACACCATATATTTT. Its protein product is CASGSTGLYRSGNTIYF. Using reference TRBV5-4 and TRBJ1-3 for the parts outside the CDR3, the full variable domain is ETGVTQSPTHLIKTRGQQVTLRCSSQSGHNTVSWYQQALGQGPQFIFQYYREEENGRGNFPPRFSGLQFPNYSSELNVNALELDDSALYLCASGSTGLYRSGNTIYFGEGSWLTVV.

The chain has TRBV29-1 and TRBJ2-1, with a tentative D call TRBD2 (5 bases). V was clipped by 7 bases and J by 5 bases, with 15 bases between them. CDR1 and CDR2 (germline): SQVTM, ANQGSEA. The CDR3 totals 13 residues. The CDR3 DNA reads as TGCAGCGCTGATAGACCGGGGAACAATGAGCAGTTCTTC. Translation: CSADRPGNNEQFF.

The chain carries TRBV5-1 and TRBJ2-6; TRBD1 matches 12 bases. Looked up from germline, CDR1 is SGHRS and CDR2 is YFSETQ. V was pared by 2 bases and J by 3 bases, with 9 bases of the junction left unmatched. CDR3 length equals 19 residues. As DNA, the CDR3 is TGCGCCAGCAGCTTACCCGGGACAGGGGGCGCGGGTGGGGCCAACGTCCTGACTTTC. It encodes CASSLPGTGGAGGANVLTF.

The chain carries TRBV27 and TRBJ1-2, with TRBD1 matching 10 bases. Losses at the gene ends were 0 bases for V and 0 bases for J; bases not matched to a gene: 13. Germline-derived CDR1 and CDR2 are MNHEY and SMNVEV (reference sequence). CDR3 length: 20 residues. The CDR3 DNA reads TGTGCCAGCAGTTTATCATTTGTCGGGACAGGGGCTAGAGCTAACTATGGCTACACCTTC. It specifies CASSLSFVGTGARANYGYTF.

V gene TRBV5-6 combines with J gene TRBJ2-1; weak D call: TRBD2 (6 bases). CDR3 size: 13 residues. The V end lost 2 bases, the J end lost 10 bases, and 13 bases lay between the germline ends. CDR1 SGHDT and CDR2 YYEEEE come from the germline V gene. This CDR3 reads CASSLPGGNEQFF. The CDR3 nucleotides are TGTGCCAGCAGCTTACCGGGCGGGAACGAGCAGTTCTTC.

The CDR3: CASSEIARDGELFF. CDR3 coding DNA: TGTGCCAGCAGTGAAATAGCGAGGGACGGGGAGCTGTTTTTT. The chain recombines TRBV6-1 with TRBJ2-2; possibly TRBD2 for D (5 bases). This CDR3 comprises 14 residues. CDR1 is MNHNS and CDR2 is SASEGT in the germline V gene. Trimming removed 2 bases at V and 7 bases at J, with 11 bases between.

This chain joins TRBV2 and TRBJ1-5, with D tentatively TRBD1 (6 bases). The CDR3 covers 15 residues. CDR1 is SNHLY, CDR2 FYNNEI, per germline. The ends were cut back, 5 bases at V and 2 bases at J, with 13 bases in the middle. For the CDR3, the DNA is TGTGCCAGCAGTTTGGAGGCAGGGGGCAATCAGCCCCAGCATTTT. Translated, it gives CASSLEAGGNQPQHF.

This chain joins TRBV9 and TRBJ1-5; TRBD1 aligns across 7 bases. This CDR3 comprises 16 residues. The ends lost 2 bases at V and 6 bases at J; junction bases unmatched: 11. Germline V lookup: CDR1 SGDLS, CDR2 YYNGEE. Here the CDR3 DNA reads TGTGCCAGCAGCGTCCCCGACAGGGTGGGAGGTCAGCCCCAGCATTTT. Its protein is CASSVPDRVGGQPQHF.

This chain uses TRBV7-9 with TRBJ1-1, with 7 bases aligning to TRBD1. The CDR3 is 14 amino acids. The trim removed 4 bases at V and 6 bases at J, leaving 8 bases unmatched. CDR1 is SEHNR, CDR2 FQNEAQ, per germline (reference sequence). CDR3 coding DNA: TGTGCCAGCAGCTATAGAACAGGGGATGCTGAAGCTTTCTTT. Translated: CASSYRTGDAEAFF.

V is TRBV19 and J is TRBJ1-2; D is perhaps TRBD1 (5 bases). The V gene lost 2 bases and the J gene lost 4 bases, with 8 bases spanning the gap. The CDR3 consists of 13 residues. Germline-derived CDR1 and CDR2 are LNHDA and SQIVND (reference sequence). In DNA form, the CDR3 reads TGTGCCAGTAGTATACAGGGCGGCTATGGCTACACCTTC. Encoded protein: CASSIQGGYGYTF.

The chain combines TRBV2 with TRBJ2-3; unclear D gene. V was pared by 6 bases and J by 6 bases, with 13 bases between. This CDR3 has 13 residues. The germline gives CDR1 SNHLY, CDR2 FYNNEI. CDR3 protein: CASRDDSTDTQYF. In DNA form, the CDR3 reads TGTGCCAGCAGAGATGACTCTACGGATACGCAGTATTTT.

The CDR3 region is CASSITGGNYGYTF. The CDR3 DNA follows: TGTGCCAGCAGCATCACAGGGGGGAACTATGGCTACACCTTC. The chain is built from TRBV7-9 and TRBJ1-2, with 8 bases fitting TRBD1. The V gene's germline CDR1 is SEHNR and CDR2 FQNEAQ (reference sequence). V shed 5 bases and J 2 bases; nucleotides not matched to a gene: 4. This CDR3 spans 14 amino acids.

The J gene is TRBJ1-6, the V gene TRBV4-3; D gene ambiguous. V was clipped by 0 bases and J by 10 bases, with 10 bases between them. The CDR3 is 14 amino acids. CDR1 and CDR2 from the germline V gene are LGHNA and YSLEER. The CDR3 loop reads CASSQDQSRSPLHF. In DNA form, the CDR3 reads TGCGCCAGCAGCCAAGATCAGTCCCGCTCACCCCTCCACTTT.

This sequence joins TRBV5-1 and TRBJ2-7, with D perhaps TRBD1 (5 bases). Trimming stripped 1 base from V and 0 bases from J, with 11 bases between. The CDR3 consists of 15 residues. Germline lookup yields CDR1 SGHRS and CDR2 YFSETQ. In DNA, the CDR3 is TGCGCCAGCAGCTTGAGTACAGGTAGCTCCTACGAGCAGTACGTC. Residues: CASSLSTGSSYEQYV.

The V call is TRBV5-1, the J call TRBJ2-1, with D unclear. The CDR3 is 14 residues long. Deletions cut 1 base from V and 4 bases from J, with 9 bases between. CDR1 is SGHRS and CDR2 is YFSETQ in the germline V gene. The chain's CDR3 is CASSLFLGYNEQFF. The CDR3 nucleotides read TGCGCCAGCAGCTTGTTTCTAGGTTACAATGAGCAGTTCTTC. The whole variable domain, remainder taken from reference TRBV5-1 and TRBJ2-1, is KAGVTQTPRYLIKTRGQQVTLSCSPISGHRSVSWYQQTPGQGLQFLFEYFSETQRNKGNFPGRFSGRQFSNSRSEMNVSTLELGDSALYLCASSLFLGYNEQFFGPGTRLTVL.

The V and J genes are TRBV7-2 and TRBJ2-3; no firm D call. The length of the CDR3 is 11 residues. Per the germline V gene, CDR1 is SGHTA and CDR2 is FQGNSA. Trimming shortened V by 5 bases and J by 3 bases, and 3 bases separated the two germline ends. CDR3 region: CASSTTDTQYF. For the CDR3, the DNA is TGTGCCAGCAGCACTACAGATACGCAGTATTTT.

The chain is built from TRBV2 and TRBJ1-2; weak D call: TRBD1 (5 bases). The germline V and J ends were trimmed by 8 bases and 7 bases, with 17 bases remaining between them. The CDR3 extends over 13 amino acids. Germline V gives CDR1 SNHLY, CDR2 FYNNEI. DNA for the CDR3: TGTGCCAGCCGGGGGAGGGGATATAGTGGCTACACCTTC. Protein: CASRGRGYSGYTF.

The chain couples TRBV11-2 to TRBJ2-3; D gene uncertain. V was cut by 2 bases and J by 7 bases, with 4 bases left in between. CDR3 length: 11 residues. Germline-derived CDR1 and CDR2 are SGHAT and FQNNGV. The DNA of the CDR3 is TGTGCCAGCAGCTTACAGAATACGCAGTATTTT. As protein: CASSLQNTQYF.

This chain connects TRBV9 to TRBJ2-3; TRBD1 is a possible D gene (6 bases). Germline-derived CDR1 and CDR2 are SGDLS and YYNGEE. The CDR3 extends over 16 amino acids. V shed 3 bases and J shed 7 bases, with 21 bases lying between them. CDR3: CASSAERTVGANTQYF. Written as DNA, the CDR3 is TGTGCCAGCAGCGCGGAGAGGACAGTGGGGGCCAATACGCAGTATTTT.

CDR3 in DNA: TGTGCCAGCACCATCGGGCTAGCGGGGGGAAAAGAGACCCAGTACTTC. It is translated as CASTIGLAGGKETQYF. The chain joins TRBV7-2 to TRBJ2-5; 11 bases align to TRBD2. Germline CDR1 SGHTA, CDR2 FQGNSA. V lost 7 bases to trimming and J lost 3 bases; unmatched junction nucleotides: 10. The length of the CDR3 is 16 residues.

V and J are TRBV9 and TRBJ2-7; possible D gene TRBD2, 6 bases. Trimming took 4 bases from V and 5 from J, leaving 10 bases between them. The CDR3 has 12 residues. The germline V gene has CDR1 SGDLS and CDR2 YYNGEE. The CDR3 loop is CASSPAGHEQYF. The DNA of the CDR3 is TGTGCCAGCAGCCCAGCGGGTCACGAGCAGTACTTC.

This sequence joins TRBV27 and TRBJ2-5; TRBD2 matches at 11 bases. CDR1 and CDR2 (germline): MNHEY, SMNVEV (reference sequence). V lost 3 bases and J lost 0; bases outside the gene matches: 6. The CDR3 consists of 17 residues. The CDR3: CASSFLAGGPYQETQYF. DNA for the CDR3: TGTGCCAGCAGTTTCCTAGCGGGGGGCCCCTACCAAGAGACCCAGTACTTC.

This sequence joins TRBV7-9 and TRBJ2-7; perhaps TRBD1 as D (6 bases). Germline V CDR1 and CDR2: SEHNR, FQNEAQ (reference sequence). CDR3 length: 12 amino acids. The V end was cut by 4 bases, the J end by 4 bases, with 8 bases between. The CDR3 sequence is CASSWTVYEQYF. In DNA form, the CDR3 reads TGTGCCAGCAGCTGGACAGTATACGAGCAGTACTTC. The full variable domain, in which reference TRBV7-9 and TRBJ2-7 provide the parts outside the CDR3, is DTGVSQNPRHKITKRGQNVTFRCDPISEHNRLYWYRQTLGQGPEFLTYFQNEAQLEKSRLLSDRFSAERPKGSFSTLEIQRTEQGDSAMYLCASSWTVYEQYFGPGTRLTVT.